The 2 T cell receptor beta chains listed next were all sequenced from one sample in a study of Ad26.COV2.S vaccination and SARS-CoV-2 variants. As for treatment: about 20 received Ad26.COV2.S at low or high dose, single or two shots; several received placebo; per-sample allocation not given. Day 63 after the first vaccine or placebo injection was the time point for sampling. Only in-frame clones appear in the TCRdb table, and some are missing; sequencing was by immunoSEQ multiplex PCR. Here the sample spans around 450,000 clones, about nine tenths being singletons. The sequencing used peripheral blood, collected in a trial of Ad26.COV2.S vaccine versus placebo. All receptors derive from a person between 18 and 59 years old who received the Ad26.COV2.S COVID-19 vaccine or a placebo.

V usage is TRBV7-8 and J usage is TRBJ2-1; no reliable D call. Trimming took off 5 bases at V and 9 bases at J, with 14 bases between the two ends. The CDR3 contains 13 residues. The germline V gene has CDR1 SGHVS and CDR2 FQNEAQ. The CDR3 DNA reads TGTGCCAGCAGCCCTGGGATTAACACTGAGCAGTTCTTC. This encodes CASSPGINTEQFF.

CDR3 region: CASSLSPSGSMDEQFF. The CDR3 nucleotides read TGTGCCAGCAGTTTATCGCCTAGCGGGAGTATGGATGAGCAGTTCTTC. This chain joins TRBV27 and TRBJ2-1; 10 bases map to TRBD2. CDR1 and CDR2 (germline): MNHEY, SMNVEV (reference sequence). V lost 0 bases, J lost 8 bases, and 7 bases stayed unmatched. The CDR3 sequence is 16 residues long.